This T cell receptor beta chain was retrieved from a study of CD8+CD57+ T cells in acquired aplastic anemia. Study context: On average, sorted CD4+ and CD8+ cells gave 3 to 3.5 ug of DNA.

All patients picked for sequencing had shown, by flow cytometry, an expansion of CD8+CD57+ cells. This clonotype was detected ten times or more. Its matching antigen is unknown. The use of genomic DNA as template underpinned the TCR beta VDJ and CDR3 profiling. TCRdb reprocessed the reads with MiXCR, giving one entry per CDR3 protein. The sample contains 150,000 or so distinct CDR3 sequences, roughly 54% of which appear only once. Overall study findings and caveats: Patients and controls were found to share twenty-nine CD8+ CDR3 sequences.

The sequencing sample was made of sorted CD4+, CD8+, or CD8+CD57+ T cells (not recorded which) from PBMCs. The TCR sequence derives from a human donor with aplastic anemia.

The CDR3 sequence: CASSPGTSGEDTQYF. The CDR3 DNA is TGTGCCAGCAGCCCCGGGACTAGCGGGGAAGATACGCAGTATTTT. The genes are TRBV7-7 and TRBJ2-3; 13 nucleotides align to TRBD2. The germline V gene has CDR1 SSHAT and CDR2 FNYEAQ (reference sequence). The length of the CDR3 is 15 residues. J was trimmed by 5 bases and V by 5 bases; bases with no gene match: 4. The full variable domain, with the rest looked up from reference TRBV7-7 and TRBJ2-3, is GAGVSQSPRYKVTKRGQDVTLRCDPISSHATLYWYQQALGQGPEFLTYFNYEAQPDKSGLPSDRFSAERPEGSISTLTIQRTEQRDSAMYRCASSPGTSGEDTQYFGPGTRLTVL.